Listed below are T cell receptor beta chains from one sample, sequenced in a study of spatial heterogeneity in lung cancer. TCRdb analysed the 5' RACE reads with MiXCR anew, one entry per CDR3 protein. The sample lists about 70,000 distinct CDR3 sequences; approximately 9% were seen once. The material sequenced was PBMCs, taken at follow-up. Source of these receptors: a female donor with early-stage non-small cell lung cancer. The CDR3 runs from the conserved cysteine through the conserved F or W. D genes are given only for firm matches. The size field is filled for only some rows; it gives once, few, many or a size class.

clone size,J gene,D gene,V gene,CDR3 DNA,CDR3 protein
many,TRBJ1-3,-,TRBV6-2/TRBV6-3,TGTGCCAGCAGTTACATTTCGGCGAACACCATATATTTT,CASSYISANTIYF
-,TRBJ2-1,-,TRBV5-1,TGCGCCAGCGTTGACCCCACAAACGATGAGCAGTTCTTC,CASVDPTNDEQFF
few,TRBJ2-1,TRBD2,TRBV20-1,TGCAGTGCTATACCAGGTGGGACTAACAATGAGCAGTTCTTC,CSAIPGGTNNEQFF
many,TRBJ2-7,TRBD1,TRBV12-3/TRBV12-4,TGTGCCAGCAGAGAGGACAGGGAACGCGAGCAGTACTTC,CASREDREREQYF
many,TRBJ1-1,TRBD1,TRBV5-4,TGTGCCAGCAGCTTGATTGGGGGACAGGCGGCGAAAGCTTTCTTT,CASSLIGGQAAKAFF
many,TRBJ2-3,-,TRBV6-6,TGTGCCACCTTCACCGGAGGCACAGATACGCAGTATTTT,CATFTGGTDTQYF
many,TRBJ1-2,TRBD1,TRBV2,TGTGCCAGCAAAGGACAGGCTAACTATGGCTACACCTTC,CASKGQANYGYTF
-,TRBJ2-1,-,TRBV4-2,TGTGCCAGCAGCCAAGATCATACTCTCGCCGGAGGAATTAATGAGCAGTTCTTC,CASSQDHTLAGGINEQFF
many,TRBJ2-7,TRBD2,TRBV20-1,TGCAGTGCTATTGGACTAGCGGGAGCCTACGAGCAGTACTTC,CSAIGLAGAYEQYF
-,TRBJ2-6,-,TRBV28,TGTGCCAGCTACCCCGGGAAAAGGGCTCCTGGGGCCAACGTCCTGACTTTC,CASYPGKRAPGANVLTF
-,TRBJ2-4,TRBD1,TRBV11-1,TGTGCCAGCAGCTTAACAGGGGCAGACATTCAGTACTTC,CASSLTGADIQYF
few,TRBJ2-7,TRBD2,TRBV9,TGTGCCAGCAGCGTAGGAGGAAGCGGGGTCTACGAGCAGTACTTC,CASSVGGSGVYEQYF
many,TRBJ1-4,-,TRBV9,TGTGCCAGCAGCGTCTTGACAGGCTCCGATGAAAAACTGTTTTTT,CASSVLTGSDEKLFF
few,TRBJ2-1,TRBD2,TRBV12-3/TRBV12-4,TGTGTCAGCAGCCGGGACTACTACAATGAGCAGTTCTTC,CVSSRDYYNEQFF
many,TRBJ1-2,TRBD1,TRBV6-2/TRBV6-3,TGTGCCAGCAGGTTCTTGGGACAGGGAGCGGGCTACACCTTC,CASRFLGQGAGYTF
many,TRBJ1-1,-,TRBV9,TGTGCCAGCAGCGTAGTTTCGGGGACTGAAGCTTTCTTT,CASSVVSGTEAFF
-,TRBJ1-1,TRBD1,TRBV12-3/TRBV12-4,TGTGCCAGCAGGACCGACAGGGCGAACACTGAAGCTTTCTTT,CASRTDRANTEAFF
many,TRBJ1-1,-,TRBV3-1,TGTGCCAGCAGCCAAGTAGGTCGGGAAGCTTTCTTT,CASSQVGREAFF
-,TRBJ2-7,-,TRBV25-1,TGTGCCAGCAGTGGGGCCCAGCGGTCCTACGAGCAGTACTTC,CASSGAQRSYEQYF
many,TRBJ1-2,-,TRBV6-6,TGTGCCAGCAGTTCCATCGACAGCAACTATGGCTACACCTTC,CASSSIDSNYGYTF
-,TRBJ2-1,-,TRBV9,TGTGCCAGCAGCGTTAATGACGGGAATGAGCAGTTCTTC,CASSVNDGNEQFF
many,TRBJ2-2,-,TRBV7-2,TGTGCCAGCAGCTCACACCGATCAGGGACCGGGGAGCTGTTTTTT,CASSSHRSGTGELFF